One T cell receptor beta chain is described in this entry. Antigen specificity is unknown. This entry belongs to a study of radiotherapy plus CTLA-4 blockade in lung cancer. Overall study: Among patients, approximately 17% showed objective responses, and roughly 31% had disease control.

The CDR3 is 14 amino acids. From germline, CDR1 is MNHEY and CDR2 SVGAGI. The V and J ends lost 5 bases and 3 bases respectively, with 14 bases between them. Profiled with immunoSEQ multiplex PCR; TCRdb holds only in-frame clones, not every one. The table includes under 70,000 clones, roughly 77% detected once. Findings and caveats of the study: How blood T cell clones changed early, along with interferon-beta, reportedly forecast response best.

The material was peripheral blood, obtained from a patient treated with radiotherapy plus ipilimumab. The chain is built from TRBV6-5 and TRBJ2-7, with a tentative D call TRBD1 (6 bases). The sequence came from a human donor with non-small cell lung cancer who had a complete response to radiotherapy plus ipilimumab. The CDR3 DNA sequence: TGTGCCAGCAGTGAAGGTCAGGGGAACTACGAGCAGTACTTC. Translated: CASSEGQGNYEQYF.